What follows are 2 T cell receptor beta chains derived from one specimen sequenced in a study of blood T cells in healthy people across ages. The use of a sample-barcoded 5' primer and a J-beta primer mix characterized a second PCR of about 7 to 12 cycles. MiXCR, run by TCRdb on the 5' RACE reads, gives a single entry per CDR3 protein. Found here are 790,000 or so distinct CDR3 sequences, 35% to 60% of them singletons; the top ten hold around a sixth. What was sequenced was blood. The origin of the receptors is a man aged 80 or over in good health.

This chain links TRBV28 with TRBJ2-7, with 13 bases aligning to TRBD2. The J call is doubtful: the DNA matches TRBJ2-5 better. The CDR3 loop spans 13 amino acids. CDR1 and CDR2 from the germline V gene are MDHEN and SYDVKM. The CDR3 is CAIRTSGRETQYF. The CDR3 DNA follows: TGTGCCATCCGGACTAGCGGGAGAGAGACCCAGTACTTC.

The gene calls are TRBV27 and TRBJ1-5; 11 bases are a match to TRBD1. Germline lookup yields CDR1 MNHEY and CDR2 SMNVEV (reference sequence). The junction had 4 bases not matched to a gene; V was cut back by 6 bases and J by 6 bases. The CDR3 is made up of 14 amino acids. The CDR3 is CASSPDRGPQPQHF. In DNA, the CDR3 is TGTGCCAGCAGCCCGGACAGGGGGCCTCAGCCCCAGCATTTT.